This TCR beta chain was sequenced for a study of PD-1 blockade in classical Hodgkin lymphoma. The study's findings and limits: Diversity in CD4+ TCRs, unlike that measured in CD8+ TCRs, had risen significantly by C4D1.

About this clone itself: The antigen remains undetermined.

Profiling relied on immunoSEQ multiplex PCR, and the TCRdb table lists in-frame clones only, not all of them. Among 8,500 to 14,000 clones listed, roughly 80% were seen once. No patient escaped relapse after autologous stem cell transplantation, and brentuximab vedotin exposure varied. The CDR3 is 20 amino acids. Germline V gene lookup returns CDR1 LGHNA and CDR2 YNFKEQ. Trimming took 2 bases from V and 0 from J, leaving 22 bases between them. This sequence originates from a human donor with classical Hodgkin lymphoma. The chain employs TRBV4-2 and TRBJ1-4; D possibly corresponds to TRBD1 (5 bases). Sequencing used peripheral blood mononuclear cells (PBMCs), obtained at baseline. This CDR3 reads CASSQFPRTTDHATNEKLFF. For the CDR3, the DNA is TGTGCCAGCAGCCAATTTCCCAGAACGACAGACCATGCAACTAATGAAAAACTGTTTTTT.